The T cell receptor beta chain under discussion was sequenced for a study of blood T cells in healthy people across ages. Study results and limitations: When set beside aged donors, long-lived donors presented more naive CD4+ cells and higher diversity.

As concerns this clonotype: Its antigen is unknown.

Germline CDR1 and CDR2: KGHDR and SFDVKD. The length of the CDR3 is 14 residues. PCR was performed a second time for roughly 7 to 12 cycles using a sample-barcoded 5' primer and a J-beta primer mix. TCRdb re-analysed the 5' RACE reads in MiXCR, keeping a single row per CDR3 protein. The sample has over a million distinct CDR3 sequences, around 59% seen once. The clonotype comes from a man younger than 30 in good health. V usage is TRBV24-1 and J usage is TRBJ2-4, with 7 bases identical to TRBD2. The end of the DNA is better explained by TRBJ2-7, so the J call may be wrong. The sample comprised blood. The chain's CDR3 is CATSDAGANYEQYF. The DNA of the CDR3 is TGTGCCACCAGTGATGCGGGAGCGAACTACGAGCAGTACTTC.